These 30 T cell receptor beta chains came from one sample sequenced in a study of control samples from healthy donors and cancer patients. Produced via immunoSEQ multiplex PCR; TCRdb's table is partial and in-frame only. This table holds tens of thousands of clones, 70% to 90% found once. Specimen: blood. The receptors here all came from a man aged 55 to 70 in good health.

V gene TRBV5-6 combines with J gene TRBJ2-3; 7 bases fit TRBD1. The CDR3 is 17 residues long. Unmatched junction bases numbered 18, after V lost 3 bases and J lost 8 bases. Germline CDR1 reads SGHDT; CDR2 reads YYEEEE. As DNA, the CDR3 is TGTGCCAGCAGCTCGCAGACTACAGGGGTCCGAGCCTCTACGCAGTATTTT. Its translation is CASSSQTTGVRASTQYF. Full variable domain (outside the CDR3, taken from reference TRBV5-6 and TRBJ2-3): DAGVTQSPTHLIKTRGQQVTLRCSPKSGHDTVSWYQQALGQGPQFIFQYYEEEERQRGNFPDRFSGHQFPNYSSELNVNALLLGDSALYLCASSSQTTGVRASTQYFGPGTRLTVL.

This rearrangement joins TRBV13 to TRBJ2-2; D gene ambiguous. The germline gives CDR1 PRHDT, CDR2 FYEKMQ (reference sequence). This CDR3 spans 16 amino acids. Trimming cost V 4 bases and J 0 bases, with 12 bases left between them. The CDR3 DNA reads TGTGCCAGCAGCTCCGCAGTGAGAACGAACACCGGGGAGCTGTTTTTT. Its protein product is CASSSAVRTNTGELFF.

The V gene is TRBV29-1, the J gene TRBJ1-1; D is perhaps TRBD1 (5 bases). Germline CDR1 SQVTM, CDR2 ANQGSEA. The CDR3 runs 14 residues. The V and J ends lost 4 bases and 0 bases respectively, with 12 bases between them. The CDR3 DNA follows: TGCAGCGTTGCAGAACAGGTTTTGAACACTGAAGCTTTCTTT. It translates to CSVAEQVLNTEAFF.

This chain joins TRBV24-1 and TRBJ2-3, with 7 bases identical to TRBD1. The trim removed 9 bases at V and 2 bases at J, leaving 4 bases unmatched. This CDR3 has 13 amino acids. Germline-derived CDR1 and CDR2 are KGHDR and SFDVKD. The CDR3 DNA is TGTGCCACCCGGGACAGATACACAGATACGCAGTATTTT. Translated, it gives CATRDRYTDTQYF.

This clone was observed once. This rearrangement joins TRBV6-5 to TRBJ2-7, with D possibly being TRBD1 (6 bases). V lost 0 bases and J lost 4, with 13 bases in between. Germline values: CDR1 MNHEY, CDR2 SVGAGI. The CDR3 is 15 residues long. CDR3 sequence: CASSYSPGQSYEQYF. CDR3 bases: TGTGCCAGCAGTTACTCCCCCGGACAGAGTTACGAGCAGTACTTC.

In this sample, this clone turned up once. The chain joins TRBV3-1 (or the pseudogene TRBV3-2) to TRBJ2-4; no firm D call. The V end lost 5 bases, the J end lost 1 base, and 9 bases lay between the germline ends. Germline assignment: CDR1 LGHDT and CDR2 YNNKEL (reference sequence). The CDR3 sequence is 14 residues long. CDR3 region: CASSDRAAKNIQYF. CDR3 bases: TGTGCCAGCAGCGACCGGGCCGCCAAAAACATTCAGTACTTC.

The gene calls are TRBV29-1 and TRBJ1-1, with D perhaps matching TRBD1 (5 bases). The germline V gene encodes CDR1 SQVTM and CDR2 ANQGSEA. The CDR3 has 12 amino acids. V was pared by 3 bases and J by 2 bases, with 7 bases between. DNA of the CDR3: TGCAGCGTTGACAGGGATAACACTGAAGCTTTCTTT. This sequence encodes CSVDRDNTEAFF.

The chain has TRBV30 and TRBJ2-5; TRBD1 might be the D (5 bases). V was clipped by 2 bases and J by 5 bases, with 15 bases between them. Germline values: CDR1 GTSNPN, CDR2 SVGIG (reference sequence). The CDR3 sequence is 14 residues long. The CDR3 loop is CAWSKKTVLETQYF. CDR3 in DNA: TGTGCCTGGAGTAAAAAGACAGTTCTGGAGACCCAGTACTTC. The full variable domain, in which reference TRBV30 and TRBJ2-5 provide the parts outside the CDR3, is SQTIHQWPATLVQPVGSPLSLECTVEGTSNPNLYWYRQAAGRGLQLLFYSVGIGQISSEVPQNLSASRPQDRQFILSSKKLLLSDSGFYLCAWSKKTVLETQYFGPGTRLLVL.

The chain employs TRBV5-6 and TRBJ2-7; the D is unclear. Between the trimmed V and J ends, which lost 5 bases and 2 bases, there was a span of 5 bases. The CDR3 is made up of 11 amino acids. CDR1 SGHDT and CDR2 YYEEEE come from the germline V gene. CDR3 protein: CASSFAYEQYF. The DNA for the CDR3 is TGTGCCAGCAGTTTTGCCTACGAGCAGTACTTC.

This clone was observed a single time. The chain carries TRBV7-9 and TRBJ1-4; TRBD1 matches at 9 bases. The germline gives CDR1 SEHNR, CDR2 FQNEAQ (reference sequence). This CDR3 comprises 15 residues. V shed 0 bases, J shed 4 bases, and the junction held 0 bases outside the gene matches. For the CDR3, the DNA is TGTGCCAGCAGCTTAGCGACAGGGGGTAATGAAAAACTGTTTTTT. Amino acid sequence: CASSLATGGNEKLFF.

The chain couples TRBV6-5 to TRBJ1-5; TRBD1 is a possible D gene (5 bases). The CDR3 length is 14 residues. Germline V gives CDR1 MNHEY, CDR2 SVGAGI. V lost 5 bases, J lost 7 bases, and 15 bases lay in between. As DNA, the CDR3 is TGTGCCAGCAGTCCTGACAGACGACAACAGCCCCAGCATTTT. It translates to CASSPDRRQQPQHF.

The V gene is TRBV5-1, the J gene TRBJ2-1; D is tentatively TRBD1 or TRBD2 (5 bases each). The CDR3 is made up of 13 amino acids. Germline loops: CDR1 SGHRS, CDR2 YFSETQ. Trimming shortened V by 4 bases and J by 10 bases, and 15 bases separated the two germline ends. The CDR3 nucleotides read TGCGCCAGCAGCCAGGGACCGGGCCAGGAGCAGTTCTTC. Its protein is CASSQGPGQEQFF.

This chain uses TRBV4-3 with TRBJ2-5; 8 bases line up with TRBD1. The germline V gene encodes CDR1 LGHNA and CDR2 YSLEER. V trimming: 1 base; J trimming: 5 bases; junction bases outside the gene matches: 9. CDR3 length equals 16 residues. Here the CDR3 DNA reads TGCGCCAGCAGCCAAGGCCTCCAGGGGGCTGGGGAGACCCAGTACTTC. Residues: CASSQGLQGAGETQYF.

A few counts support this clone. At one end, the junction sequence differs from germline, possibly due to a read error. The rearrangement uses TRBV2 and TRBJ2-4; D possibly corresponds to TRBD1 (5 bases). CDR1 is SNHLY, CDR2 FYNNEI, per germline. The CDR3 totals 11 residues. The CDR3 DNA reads TGTGCCAGCAGACAATCCCAGGGTGCGGACTTC. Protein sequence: CASRQSQGADF.

CDR3 region: CASSPLSSNYGYTF. The CDR3 DNA follows: TGTGCCAGCAGTCCCTTAAGCAGTAACTATGGCTACACCTTC. V and J are TRBV2 and TRBJ1-2, with D hard to call. Trimming removed 5 bases from V and 1 base from J, with 11 bases in between. Germline CDR1 reads SNHLY; CDR2 reads FYNNEI. This CDR3 has 14 residues.

Here the CDR3 DNA reads TGTGCCTCCCGGGGGAAGGCTGGAAACACCATATATTTT. The encoded protein is CASRGKAGNTIYF. This chain connects TRBV6-5 to TRBJ1-3, with TRBD1 as a possible D gene (5 bases). Per germline, CDR1 MNHEY and CDR2 SVGAGI. This CDR3 region has 13 residues. V was pared by 11 bases and J by 2 bases, with 13 bases between.

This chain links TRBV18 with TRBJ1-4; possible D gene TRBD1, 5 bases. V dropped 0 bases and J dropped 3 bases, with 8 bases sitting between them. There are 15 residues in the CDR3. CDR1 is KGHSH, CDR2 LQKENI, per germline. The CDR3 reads CASSPPGEANEKLFF. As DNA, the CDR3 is TGTGCCAGCTCACCACCGGGGGAAGCTAATGAAAAACTGTTTTTT.

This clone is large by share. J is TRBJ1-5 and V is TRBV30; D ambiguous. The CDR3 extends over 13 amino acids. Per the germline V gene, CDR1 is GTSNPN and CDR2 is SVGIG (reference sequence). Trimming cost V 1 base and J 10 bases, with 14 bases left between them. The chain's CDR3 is CAWSGQWIEPQHF. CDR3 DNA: TGTGCCTGGAGTGGGCAGTGGATCGAACCCCAGCATTTT. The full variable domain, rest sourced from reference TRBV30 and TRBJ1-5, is SQTIHQWPATLVQPVGSPLSLECTVEGTSNPNLYWYRQAAGRGLQLLFYSVGIGQISSEVPQNLSASRPQDRQFILSSKKLLLSDSGFYLCAWSGQWIEPQHFGDGTRLSIL.

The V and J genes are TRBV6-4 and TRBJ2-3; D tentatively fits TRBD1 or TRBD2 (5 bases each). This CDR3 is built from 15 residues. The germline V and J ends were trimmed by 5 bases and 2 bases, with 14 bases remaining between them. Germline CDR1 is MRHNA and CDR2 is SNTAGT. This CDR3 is CASSQSGPPTDTQYF. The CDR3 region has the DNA TGTGCCAGCAGTCAATCGGGACCACCCACAGATACGCAGTATTTT.

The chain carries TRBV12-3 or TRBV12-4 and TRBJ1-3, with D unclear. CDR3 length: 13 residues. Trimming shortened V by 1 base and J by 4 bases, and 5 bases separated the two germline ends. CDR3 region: CASSLVEGNTIYF. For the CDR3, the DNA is TGTGCCAGCAGTTTAGTGGAAGGAAACACCATATATTTT.

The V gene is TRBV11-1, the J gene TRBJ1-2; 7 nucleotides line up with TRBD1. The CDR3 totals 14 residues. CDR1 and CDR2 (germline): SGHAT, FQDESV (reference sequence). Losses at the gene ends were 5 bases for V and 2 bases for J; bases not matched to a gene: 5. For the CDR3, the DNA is TGTGCCAGCAGCCCCTCGACAGGGAACTATGGCTACACCTTC. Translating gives CASSPSTGNYGYTF.

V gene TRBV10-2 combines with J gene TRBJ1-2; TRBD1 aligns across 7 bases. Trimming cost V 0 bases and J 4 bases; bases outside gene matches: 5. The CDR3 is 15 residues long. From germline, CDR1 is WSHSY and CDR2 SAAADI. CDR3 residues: CASSESRGLGYGYTF. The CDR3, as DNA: TGCGCCAGCAGTGAGTCAAGGGGGCTGGGCTATGGCTACACCTTC.

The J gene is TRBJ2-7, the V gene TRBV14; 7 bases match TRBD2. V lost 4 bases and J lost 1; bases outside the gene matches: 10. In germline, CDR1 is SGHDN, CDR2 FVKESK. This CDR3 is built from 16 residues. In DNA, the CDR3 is TGTGCCAGCAGCCTCTTTGACGGGGGGAGGTCCTACGAGCAGTACTTC. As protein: CASSLFDGGRSYEQYF.

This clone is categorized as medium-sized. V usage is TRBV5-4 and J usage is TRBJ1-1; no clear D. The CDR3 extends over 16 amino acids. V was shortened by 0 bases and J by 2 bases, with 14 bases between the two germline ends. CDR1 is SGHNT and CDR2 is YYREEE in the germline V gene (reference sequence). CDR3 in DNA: TGTGCCAGCAGCTTGGGTGGGGAAGAGTTAAACACTGAAGCTTTCTTT. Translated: CASSLGGEELNTEAFF.

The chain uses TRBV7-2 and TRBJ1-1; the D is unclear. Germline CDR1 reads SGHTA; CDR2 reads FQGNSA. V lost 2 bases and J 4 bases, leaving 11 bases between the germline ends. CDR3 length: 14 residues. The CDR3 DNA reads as TGTGCCAGCAGCTTATATGGGAGTGGCACTGAAGCTTTCTTT. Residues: CASSLYGSGTEAFF.

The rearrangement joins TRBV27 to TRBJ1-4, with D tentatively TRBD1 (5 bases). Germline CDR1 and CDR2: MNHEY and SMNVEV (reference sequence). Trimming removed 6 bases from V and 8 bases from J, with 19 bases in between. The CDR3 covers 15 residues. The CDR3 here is CASSPRGIRGEKLFF. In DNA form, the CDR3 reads TGTGCCAGCAGCCCTCGGGGGATCCGCGGGGAAAAACTGTTTTTT.

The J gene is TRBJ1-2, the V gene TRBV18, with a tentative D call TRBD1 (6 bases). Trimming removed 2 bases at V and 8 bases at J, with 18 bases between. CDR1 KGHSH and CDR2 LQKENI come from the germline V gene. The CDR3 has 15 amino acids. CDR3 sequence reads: CASSPDQGIGVGYTF. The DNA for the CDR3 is TGTGCCAGCTCACCAGACCAGGGGATCGGAGTGGGCTACACCTTC.

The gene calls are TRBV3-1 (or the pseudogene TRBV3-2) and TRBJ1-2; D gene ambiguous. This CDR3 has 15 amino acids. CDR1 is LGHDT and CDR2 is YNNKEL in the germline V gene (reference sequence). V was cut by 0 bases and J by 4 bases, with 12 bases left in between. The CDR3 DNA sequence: TGTGCCAGCAGCCAAGATCACGGGCAGTCCTATGGCTACACCTTC. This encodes CASSQDHGQSYGYTF.

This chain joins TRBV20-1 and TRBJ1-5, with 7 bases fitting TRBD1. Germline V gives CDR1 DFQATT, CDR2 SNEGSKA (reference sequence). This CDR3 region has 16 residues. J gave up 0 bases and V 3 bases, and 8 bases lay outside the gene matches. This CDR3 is CSASIRTGGSNQPQHF. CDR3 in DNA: TGCAGTGCTAGTATTCGGACAGGAGGTAGCAATCAGCCCCAGCATTTT.

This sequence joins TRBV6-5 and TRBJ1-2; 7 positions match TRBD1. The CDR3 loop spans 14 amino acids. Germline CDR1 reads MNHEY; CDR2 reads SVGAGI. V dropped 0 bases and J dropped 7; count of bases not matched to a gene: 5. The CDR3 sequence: CASSYSNRGRGYTF. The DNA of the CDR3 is TGTGCCAGCAGTTACTCGAACAGGGGTCGTGGCTACACCTTC.